The 19 T cell receptor beta chains below were found in one sample sequenced in a study of primary melanoma T cells and metastatic recurrence. Sequenced by immunoSEQ multiplex PCR; TCRdb stores in-frame clones only, minus some. Here the sample spans under 800 clones, roughly three quarters being singletons. The specimen was melanoma tumor tissue. Every receptor here comes from a human donor with melanoma.

In DNA form, the CDR3 reads TGTGCCAGCTCACGAGGGACATCCTCTGGGGCCAACGTCCTGACTTTC. Its protein is CASSRGTSSGANVLTF. The V and J genes are TRBV18 and TRBJ2-6; possible D gene TRBD1, 6 bases. The CDR3 contains 16 residues. Germline CDR1 reads KGHSH; CDR2 reads LQKENI. V lost 4 bases and J lost 0, with 10 bases in between. Drawing the rest from reference TRBV18 and TRBJ2-6, the complete variable domain is NAGVMQNPRHLVRRRGQEARLRCSPMKGHSHVYWYRQLPEEGLKFMVYLQKENIIDESGMPKERFSAEFPKEGPSILRIQQVVRGDSAAYFCASSRGTSSGANVLTFGAGSRLTVL.

V and J are TRBV19 and TRBJ1-1, with 8 bases identical to TRBD1. The CDR3 has 15 residues. Per the germline V gene, CDR1 is LNHDA and CDR2 is SQIVND (reference sequence). V lost 5 bases, J lost 5 bases, and 10 bases stayed unmatched. The CDR3 loop reads CASSRRRGPGTEAFF. For the CDR3, the DNA is TGTGCCAGTAGTCGGCGCAGGGGGCCGGGGACTGAAGCTTTCTTT.

In this sample, this clone is large (0.1 to 1%). The rearrangement links TRBV6-8 to TRBJ1-5; the D gene is possibly TRBD1 (5 bases). From germline, CDR1 is MNHGY and CDR2 SAAAGT. The V end lost 6 bases, the J end lost 6 bases, and 12 bases lay between the germline ends. CDR3 length: 13 residues. The CDR3 DNA reads TGTGCCAGCAGGCAGGGTTTCGGTCAGCCCCAGCATTTT. This encodes CASRQGFGQPQHF.

Judged by abundance, this clone is large (0.1 to 1%). The CDR3 loop reads CASSRTGTVQSGYTF. CDR3 coding DNA: TGTGCCAGCAGTCGGACCGGGACCGTTCAATCTGGCTACACCTTC. The rearrangement joins TRBV6-8 to TRBJ1-2; TRBD1 is a possible D gene (5 bases). Trimming pared 5 bases from V and 7 bases from J, leaving 20 bases between. Germline CDR1 reads MNHGY; CDR2 reads SAAAGT. This CDR3 spans 15 amino acids.

This clone was observed once. This sequence joins TRBV19 and TRBJ2-3; no firm D call. Per germline, CDR1 LNHDA and CDR2 SQIVND (reference sequence). With 7 bases removed from V and 5 bases from J, the gap between germline ends came to 10 bases. CDR3 length: 12 amino acids. CDR3 bases: TGTGCCAGTACCTTTCGAGGAGATACGCAGTATTTT. Translating gives CASTFRGDTQYF.

A word on this clone: A junction boundary mismatches the germline segment, possibly from a read error. The V and J genes are TRBV18 and TRBJ1-1; TRBD1 is a possible D gene (6 bases). CDR3 length equals 16 residues. Per the germline V gene, CDR1 is KGHSH and CDR2 is LQKENI. Here the CDR3 DNA reads TGTGCCAGCTCCCCACGGGCAGGGGCTATCAACACTGAAGCTTTCTTT. This encodes CASSPRAGAINTEAFF. The full variable domain, completed using reference TRBV18 and TRBJ1-1, is NAGVMQNPRHLVRRRGQEARLRCSPMKGHSHVYWYRQLPEEGLKFMVYLQKENIIDESGMPKERFSAEFPKEGPSILRIQQVVRGDSAAYFCASSPRAGAINTEAFFGQGTRLTVV.

V and J are TRBV28 and TRBJ1-1; D ambiguous. Germline assignment: CDR1 MDHEN and CDR2 SYDVKM. The CDR3 runs to 15 residues. The V gene lost 5 bases and the J gene lost 0 bases, with 13 bases spanning the gap. The DNA of the CDR3 is TGTGCCAGCAGTCTCCTAATTGCCCTGAACACTGAAGCTTTCTTT. Translation gives CASSLLIALNTEAFF.

CDR3 DNA: TGTGCCAGTAGCGCAGCATGGAACACTGAAGCTTTCTTT. Translated, it gives CASSAAWNTEAFF. The chain couples TRBV19 to TRBJ1-1; no clear D. The CDR3 has 13 amino acids. Trimming cost V 6 bases and J 1 base, with 9 bases left between them. Germline V gives CDR1 LNHDA, CDR2 SQIVND (reference sequence).

This chain connects TRBV7-6 to TRBJ2-7, with D perhaps being TRBD1 or TRBD2 (6 bases each). The CDR3 has 17 amino acids. Per the germline V gene, CDR1 is SGHVS and CDR2 is FNYEAQ. The V gene lost 5 bases and the J gene lost 0 bases, with 20 bases spanning the gap. CDR3 nucleotides: TGTGCCAGCAGCCAAGATCGTTGGGGGGCCCCCTCCTACGAGCAGTACTTC. It codes for CASSQDRWGAPSYEQYF.

The chain uses TRBV6-8 and TRBJ2-7, with TRBD1 matching over 9 bases. Germline CDR1 MNHGY, CDR2 SAAAGT. The CDR3 length is 13 residues. DNA of the CDR3: TGTGCCATCAGTGGGGACAGGGCCTACGAGCAGTACGTC. Its translation: CAISGDRAYEQYV.

The chain couples TRBV7-7 to TRBJ2-3, with D perhaps matching TRBD1 (5 bases). V was clipped by 5 bases and J by 4 bases, with 13 bases between them. The CDR3 runs to 14 residues. The germline V gene encodes CDR1 SSHAT and CDR2 FNYEAQ (reference sequence). CDR3 amino acids: CASSPRQFSDTQYF. DNA of the CDR3: TGTGCCAGCAGCCCGAGACAGTTCTCAGATACGCAGTATTTT. Full variable domain (remainder filled in from reference TRBV7-7 and TRBJ2-3): GAGVSQSPRYKVTKRGQDVTLRCDPISSHATLYWYQQALGQGPEFLTYFNYEAQPDKSGLPSDRFSAERPEGSISTLTIQRTEQRDSAMYRCASSPRQFSDTQYFGPGTRLTVL.

This chain uses TRBV29-1 with TRBJ2-2, with D perhaps TRBD1 or TRBD2 (5 bases each). CDR3 length: 16 residues. V shed 1 base and J shed 8 bases, with 20 bases lying between them. Germline V lookup: CDR1 SQVTM, CDR2 ANQGSEA. CDR3 loop: CSVEGSRDRGTGELFF. CDR3 in DNA: TGCAGCGTTGAAGGGTCCCGGGATAGGGGAACGGGGGAGCTGTTTTTT.

The chain recombines TRBV4-1 with TRBJ1-4; 8 nucleotides align to TRBD1. Germline V gives CDR1 MGHRA, CDR2 YSYEKL. V shed 1 base, J shed 3 bases, and the junction held 1 base outside the gene matches. The CDR3 sequence is 15 residues long. Written as DNA, the CDR3 is TGCGCCAGCAGCCAAGGGGGACAGGCTAATGAAAAACTGTTTTTT. Encoded protein: CASSQGGQANEKLFF.

The chain carries TRBV9 and TRBJ1-1; 8 positions match TRBD1. The CDR3 extends over 13 amino acids. After removal of 4 bases from V and 11 bases from J, the junction contained 10 bases not matched to a gene. CDR1 is SGDLS, CDR2 YYNGEE, per germline. This CDR3 reads CASSPGQVKGAFF. CDR3 in DNA: TGTGCCAGCAGCCCGGGACAGGTAAAGGGGGCTTTCTTT. Supplemented by reference TRBV9 and TRBJ1-1, the full variable domain reads DSGVTQTPKHLITATGQRVTLRCSPRSGDLSVYWYQQSLDQGLQFLIQYYNGEERAKGNILERFSAQQFPDLHSELNLSSLELGDSALYFCASSPGQVKGAFFGQGTRLTVV.

The chain couples TRBV28 to TRBJ1-1; 8 bases agree with TRBD1. The CDR3 spans 15 residues. J gave up 4 bases and V 3 bases, and 7 bases lay outside the gene matches. Germline V gene sequence: CDR1 MDHEN, CDR2 SYDVKM. This CDR3 is CASSFQGARATEAFF. In nucleotides, the CDR3 is TGTGCCAGCAGTTTCCAGGGGGCGAGAGCCACTGAAGCTTTCTTT.

The genes are TRBV5-1 and TRBJ1-1; a possible D gene is TRBD1 (5 bases). The V and J ends lost 0 bases and 3 bases respectively, with 12 bases between them. Germline V gives CDR1 SGHRS, CDR2 YFSETQ. The CDR3 runs to 15 residues. The CDR3 sequence: CASSLADEGYTEAFF. DNA for the CDR3: TGCGCCAGCAGCTTGGCCGATGAGGGGTACACTGAAGCTTTCTTT.

Comment on this clone: This probably arose from a read error, given a far larger clone one base away. This same CDR3 is encoded by further DNA sequences in the sample. The V call is TRBV29-1, the J call TRBJ2-1; 10 bases match TRBD1. The J segment lost 6 bases and the V segment lost 4 bases, leaving 6 bases of the junction unmatched. The CDR3 has 14 residues. Germline CDR1 is SQVTM and CDR2 is ANQGSEA. As DNA, the CDR3 is TGCAGCGTTGGGTCCGGGACAGGGGTCAATGAGCAGTTCTTC. Translation gives CSVGSGTGVNEQFF.

The CDR3: CASSATGSSYNEQFF. CDR3 DNA: TGTGCCAGCAGTGCGACGGGTAGCTCCTACAATGAGCAGTTCTTC. The V call is TRBV6-8, the J call TRBJ2-1, with D hard to call. The ends were cut back, 5 bases at V and 0 bases at J, with 11 bases in the middle. Germline values: CDR1 MNHGY, CDR2 SAAAGT. The CDR3 loop spans 15 amino acids.

CDR3 region: CASSPSRDYGYTF. CDR3 sequence (DNA): TGTGCCAGCTCACCGTCCAGGGACTATGGCTACACCTTC. V and J are TRBV18 and TRBJ1-2; D may be TRBD1 (5 bases). This CDR3 has 13 residues. V was pared by 3 bases and J by 3 bases, with 8 bases between. Germline values: CDR1 KGHSH, CDR2 LQKENI. The full variable domain, with the rest looked up from reference TRBV18 and TRBJ1-2, is NAGVMQNPRHLVRRRGQEARLRCSPMKGHSHVYWYRQLPEEGLKFMVYLQKENIIDESGMPKERFSAEFPKEGPSILRIQQVVRGDSAAYFCASSPSRDYGYTFGSGTRLTVV.